These 30 T cell receptor beta chains were all obtained from the same sample, sequenced in a study of control samples from healthy donors and cancer patients. Sequencing used immunoSEQ multiplex PCR; TCRdb keeps in-frame clones, though not all of them. This table holds over 100,000 clones, around 90% found once. The source material was blood. All receptors derive from a man in his forties in good health.

The chain couples TRBV14 to TRBJ2-1; D remains unclear. Trimming took off 2 bases at V and 4 bases at J, with 3 bases between the two ends. Germline values: CDR1 SGHDN, CDR2 FVKESK. There are 12 residues in the CDR3. The CDR3 here is CASSQRYNEQFF. The CDR3 nucleotides read TGTGCCAGCAGCCAACGGTACAATGAGCAGTTCTTC.

The gene calls are TRBV5-1 and TRBJ2-3; 9 bases fit TRBD2. Germline CDR1 is SGHRS and CDR2 is YFSETQ. The junction had 5 bases not matched to a gene; V was cut back by 1 base and J by 2 bases. The CDR3 sequence is 16 residues long. DNA of the CDR3: TGCGCCAGCAGCTTGACGATAGCGGGGGACACAGATACGCAGTATTTT. Protein: CASSLTIAGDTDTQYF.

The chain employs TRBV7-9 and TRBJ2-1; D is perhaps TRBD1 (5 bases). Germline V CDR1 and CDR2: SEHNR, FQNEAQ (reference sequence). V dropped 6 bases and J dropped 6 bases, with 15 bases sitting between them. CDR3 length: 14 residues. The CDR3 loop is CASSPHIDSNEQFF. The DNA of the CDR3 is TGTGCCAGCAGTCCACACATTGACAGCAATGAGCAGTTCTTC.

The chain has TRBV7-9 and TRBJ2-7; D might be TRBD1 (5 bases). Germline-derived CDR1 and CDR2 are SEHNR and FQNEAQ (reference sequence). Trimming left V 2 bases short and J 6 bases short, with 14 bases between. The length of the CDR3 is 14 residues. In DNA, the CDR3 is TGTGCCAGCAGCTTATTGCAGGGATCGGGCGAGCAGTACTTC. Translating gives CASSLLQGSGEQYF.

This clone was observed once. The V and J genes are TRBV7-2 and TRBJ1-5; D is uncertain. V was clipped by 5 bases and J by 3 bases, with 14 bases between them. CDR3 size: 15 residues. From germline, CDR1 is SGHTA and CDR2 FQGNSA. DNA for the CDR3: TGTGCCAGCAGCGAAAGGGCCCGGCACAATCAGCCCCAGCATTTT. It codes for CASSERARHNQPQHF.

The J gene is TRBJ1-1, the V gene TRBV27; D unresolved. CDR3 length equals 14 residues. Germline V gene lookup returns CDR1 MNHEY and CDR2 SMNVEV (reference sequence). Trimming removed 1 base at V and 5 bases at J, with 11 bases between. The CDR3 here is CASSLWAGGTEAFF. In nucleotides, the CDR3 is TGTGCCAGCAGTTTATGGGCGGGAGGAACTGAAGCTTTCTTT.

V gene TRBV7-3 combines with J gene TRBJ2-1; 7 bases line up with TRBD1. Germline loops: CDR1 SGHTA, CDR2 FQGTGA. V gave up 1 base and J gave up 1 base; unmatched junction bases: 4. This CDR3 contains 16 residues. This CDR3 reads CASSLNRGLSYNEQFF. For the CDR3, the DNA is TGTGCCAGCAGCTTAAACAGGGGCTTATCCTACAATGAGCAGTTCTTC.

This rearrangement joins TRBV19 to TRBJ1-1, with TRBD1 identical over 8 bases. CDR3 length: 14 residues. V lost 6 bases, J lost 0 bases, and 3 bases stayed unmatched. Germline lookup yields CDR1 LNHDA and CDR2 SQIVND (reference sequence). The CDR3 here is CASRPGQVNTEAFF. CDR3 DNA: TGTGCCAGTAGGCCGGGACAGGTGAACACTGAAGCTTTCTTT.

This chain uses TRBV7-8 with TRBJ1-5, with a possible D match to TRBD1 (5 bases). The CDR3 runs to 14 residues. The ends were cut back, 4 bases at V and 9 bases at J, with 16 bases in the middle. The germline gives CDR1 SGHVS, CDR2 FQNEAQ. The CDR3 bases are TGTGCCAGCAGCTCGGACCGCGGCGGGGGGCCCCAGCATTTT. Its protein is CASSSDRGGGPQHF.

The rearrangement links TRBV6-1 to TRBJ2-1, with D possibly called TRBD1 or TRBD2 (6 bases each). Trimming stripped 3 bases from V and 4 bases from J, with 22 bases between. CDR1 is MNHNS and CDR2 is SASEGT in the germline V gene. This CDR3 spans 18 amino acids. Here the CDR3 reads CASSDRTPGGGKYNEQFF. CDR3 nucleotide sequence: TGTGCCAGCAGTGACAGGACTCCCGGAGGGGGGAAATACAATGAGCAGTTCTTC.

The chain combines TRBV12-5 with TRBJ1-1; no firm D call. Germline CDR1 is LGHNT and CDR2 is FRNRAP. Trimming took off 5 bases at V and 0 bases at J, with 19 bases between the two ends. This CDR3 is 17 amino acids long. CDR3 bases: TGTGCTAGTGGTCCCCAACGAGGAGCCTACATGAACACTGAAGCTTTCTTT. It translates to CASGPQRGAYMNTEAFF.

This chain connects TRBV11-3 to TRBJ2-5, with 13 positions matching TRBD2. The CDR3 runs 17 residues. With 5 bases clipped from V and 2 bases from J, the junction kept 8 bases outside the gene matches. The V gene's germline CDR1 is SGHNT and CDR2 YENEEA. The CDR3 nucleotides read TGTGCCAGCAGCCACGGACTAGCGGGGGCATCACAAGAGACCCAGTACTTC. Its protein product is CASSHGLAGASQETQYF.

The chain has TRBV2 and TRBJ1-1, with 8 bases aligning to TRBD1. This CDR3 spans 15 amino acids. Trimming at V came to 2 bases and at J to 5 bases, leaving 7 bases not matched to a gene. In germline, CDR1 is SNHLY, CDR2 FYNNEI. This CDR3 reads CASSETAGGGTEAFF. Written as DNA, the CDR3 is TGTGCCAGCAGTGAAACGGCAGGGGGCGGGACTGAAGCTTTCTTT.

This clone has just one count. The chain joins TRBV5-4 to TRBJ1-1, with TRBD1 as a possible D gene (5 bases). V was cut by 0 bases and J by 1 base, with 7 bases left in between. The CDR3 is 14 residues long. CDR1 SGHNT and CDR2 YYREEE come from the germline V gene (reference sequence). CDR3 nucleotides: TGTGCCAGCAGCTTGGTAACAGGGAACACTGAAGCTTTCTTT. Protein sequence: CASSLVTGNTEAFF.

The chain has TRBV5-1 and TRBJ1-4; D unresolved. There are 13 residues in the CDR3. The V gene's germline CDR1 is SGHRS and CDR2 YFSETQ. Trimming pared 4 bases from V and 8 bases from J, leaving 12 bases between. CDR3 loop: CASSEGVREKLFF. The CDR3 DNA follows: TGCGCCAGCAGCGAGGGAGTCCGGGAAAAACTGTTTTTT.

This clone has a handful of counts. The J gene is TRBJ1-1, the V gene TRBV5-6; D gene uncertain. This CDR3 is 15 amino acids long. Between the trimmed V and J ends, which lost 0 bases and 4 bases, there was a span of 13 bases. Germline V gene lookup returns CDR1 SGHDT and CDR2 YYEEEE. The CDR3 is CASSLVGEATTEAFF. Here the CDR3 DNA reads TGTGCCAGCAGCTTGGTTGGAGAGGCAACCACTGAAGCTTTCTTT.

The chain carries TRBV30 and TRBJ2-7; no firm D call. CDR1 GTSNPN and CDR2 SVGIG come from the germline V gene (reference sequence). V dropped 1 base and J dropped 4 bases, with 5 bases sitting between them. This CDR3 has 11 residues. CDR3 in amino acids: CAWSDPYEQYF. The CDR3 coding sequence is TGTGCCTGGAGTGATCCATACGAGCAGTACTTC.

The CDR3 DNA follows: TGTGCCAGCAGTGAAATCGCAGCTTCCTTCCACTTT. Translation gives CASSEIAASFHF. The chain links TRBV6-1 to TRBJ1-6; D gene ambiguous. V lost 2 bases and J 17 bases, leaving 13 bases between the germline ends. The germline CDR1 and CDR2 sequences are MNHNS and SASEGT. This CDR3 spans 12 amino acids.

In this sample, this clone turned up once. V gene TRBV6-1 combines with J gene TRBJ2-3; D not resolved. Germline loops: CDR1 MNHNS, CDR2 SASEGT. The length of the CDR3 is 14 residues. The V and J ends lost 1 base and 6 bases respectively, with 11 bases between them. The CDR3: CASSEVGTADTQYF. For the CDR3, the DNA is TGTGCCAGCAGTGAAGTGGGCACGGCGGATACGCAGTATTTT.

This clone was detected once. The rearrangement links TRBV27 to TRBJ2-1; 7 positions agree with TRBD1. CDR3 length: 19 amino acids. Germline lookup yields CDR1 MNHEY and CDR2 SMNVEV (reference sequence). The J segment lost 3 bases and the V segment lost 8 bases, leaving 22 bases of the junction unmatched. CDR3 bases: TGTGCCAGCGGCGGCCCGGGCAGGGGGTGGACCCTCATCTACAATGAGCAGTTCTTC. This translates into CASGGPGRGWTLIYNEQFF.

This clone showed up just once. This rearrangement joins TRBV4-1 to TRBJ1-5; the D is unclear. In germline, CDR1 is MGHRA, CDR2 YSYEKL. V dropped 1 base and J dropped 0 bases, with 10 bases sitting between them. This CDR3 has 16 residues. The CDR3 here is CASSQGSEYSNQPQHF. CDR3 bases: TGCGCCAGCAGCCAAGGGTCCGAGTATAGCAATCAGCCCCAGCATTTT.

The rearrangement links TRBV6-1 to TRBJ2-5, with 7 positions matching TRBD2. The CDR3 length is 15 residues. The germline V gene has CDR1 MNHNS and CDR2 SASEGT. Trimming at V came to 2 bases and at J to 5 bases, leaving 8 bases not matched to a gene. In nucleotides, the CDR3 is TGTGCCAGCAGTGAACTTCGACTAGCACAGGAGACCCAGTACTTC. This encodes CASSELRLAQETQYF.

CDR3 protein: CASSQDPVDLNTEAFF. The CDR3 bases are TGCGCCAGCAGCCAAGATCCGGTGGATTTGAACACTGAAGCTTTCTTT. The V and J genes are TRBV4-1 and TRBJ1-1; no clear D gene. The CDR3 spans 16 residues. Germline V lookup: CDR1 MGHRA, CDR2 YSYEKL. V lost 0 bases and J lost 0, with 11 bases in between.

The genes are TRBV7-9 and TRBJ2-2, with 7 bases lining up with TRBD1. The CDR3 has 15 amino acids. Looked up from germline, CDR1 is SEHNR and CDR2 is FQNEAQ (reference sequence). Trimming at V came to 2 bases and at J to 6 bases, leaving 6 bases not matched to a gene. CDR3 in DNA: TGTGCCAGCAGCTTAATTACAGGGGCACCCGGGGAGCTGTTTTTT. This encodes CASSLITGAPGELFF.

This clone was found once. The rearrangement joins TRBV27 to TRBJ2-1, with 10 nucleotides matching TRBD2. Germline loops: CDR1 MNHEY, CDR2 SMNVEV (reference sequence). The J segment lost 10 bases and the V segment lost 5 bases, leaving 11 bases of the junction unmatched. CDR3 length equals 15 residues. In DNA, the CDR3 is TGTGCCAGCAGTCCAAGGGCTAGCGGGGGTGGAGAGCAGTTCTTC. Translated, it gives CASSPRASGGGEQFF.

This chain uses TRBV12-3 or TRBV12-4 with TRBJ1-1; possibly TRBD1 for D (5 bases). With 3 bases removed from V and 7 bases from J, the gap between germline ends came to 9 bases. This CDR3 is built from 12 residues. CDR3 amino acids: CASSFGGGEAFF. The DNA of the CDR3 is TGTGCCAGCAGTTTTGGGGGTGGTGAAGCTTTCTTT.

The chain uses TRBV5-4 and TRBJ1-1, with 9 bases that match TRBD1. V was clipped by 0 bases and J by 4 bases; unmatched bases: 4. CDR1 is SGHNT and CDR2 is YYREEE in the germline V gene (reference sequence). CDR3 length: 15 amino acids. CDR3 protein: CASSLAGQGLTEAFF. The DNA of the CDR3 is TGTGCCAGCAGCTTGGCCGGACAGGGGCTCACTGAAGCTTTCTTT. Filled out from reference TRBV5-4 and TRBJ1-1, the complete variable domain reads ETGVTQSPTHLIKTRGQQVTLRCSSQSGHNTVSWYQQALGQGPQFIFQYYREEENGRGNFPPRFSGLQFPNYSSELNVNALELDDSALYLCASSLAGQGLTEAFFGQGTRLTVV.

The chain is built from TRBV5-1 and TRBJ2-3; unclear D gene. The CDR3 contains 15 residues. The germline CDR1 and CDR2 sequences are SGHRS and YFSETQ. V lost 5 bases and J lost 4, with 17 bases in between. The CDR3 is CASSSLDRSPDTQYF. The CDR3 nucleotides read TGCGCCAGCAGTTCTCTAGACCGGTCCCCAGATACGCAGTATTTT.

The chain couples TRBV19 to TRBJ1-6; 7 nucleotides match TRBD1. CDR1 and CDR2 from the germline V gene are LNHDA and SQIVND (reference sequence). The trim removed 3 bases at V and 10 bases at J, leaving 3 bases unmatched. The CDR3 totals 13 residues. CDR3 residues: CASSMRGQSPLHF. The CDR3 DNA sequence: TGTGCCAGTAGTATGAGGGGACAGTCACCCCTCCACTTT.

The J gene is TRBJ2-2, the V gene TRBV12-3 or TRBV12-4; D gene ambiguous. The length of the CDR3 is 12 residues. V was trimmed by 6 bases and J by 7 bases, leaving 9 bases between them. The CDR3 DNA is TGTGCCAGCAGCCCTGATAACGGGGAGCTGTTTTTT. Its protein product is CASSPDNGELFF.